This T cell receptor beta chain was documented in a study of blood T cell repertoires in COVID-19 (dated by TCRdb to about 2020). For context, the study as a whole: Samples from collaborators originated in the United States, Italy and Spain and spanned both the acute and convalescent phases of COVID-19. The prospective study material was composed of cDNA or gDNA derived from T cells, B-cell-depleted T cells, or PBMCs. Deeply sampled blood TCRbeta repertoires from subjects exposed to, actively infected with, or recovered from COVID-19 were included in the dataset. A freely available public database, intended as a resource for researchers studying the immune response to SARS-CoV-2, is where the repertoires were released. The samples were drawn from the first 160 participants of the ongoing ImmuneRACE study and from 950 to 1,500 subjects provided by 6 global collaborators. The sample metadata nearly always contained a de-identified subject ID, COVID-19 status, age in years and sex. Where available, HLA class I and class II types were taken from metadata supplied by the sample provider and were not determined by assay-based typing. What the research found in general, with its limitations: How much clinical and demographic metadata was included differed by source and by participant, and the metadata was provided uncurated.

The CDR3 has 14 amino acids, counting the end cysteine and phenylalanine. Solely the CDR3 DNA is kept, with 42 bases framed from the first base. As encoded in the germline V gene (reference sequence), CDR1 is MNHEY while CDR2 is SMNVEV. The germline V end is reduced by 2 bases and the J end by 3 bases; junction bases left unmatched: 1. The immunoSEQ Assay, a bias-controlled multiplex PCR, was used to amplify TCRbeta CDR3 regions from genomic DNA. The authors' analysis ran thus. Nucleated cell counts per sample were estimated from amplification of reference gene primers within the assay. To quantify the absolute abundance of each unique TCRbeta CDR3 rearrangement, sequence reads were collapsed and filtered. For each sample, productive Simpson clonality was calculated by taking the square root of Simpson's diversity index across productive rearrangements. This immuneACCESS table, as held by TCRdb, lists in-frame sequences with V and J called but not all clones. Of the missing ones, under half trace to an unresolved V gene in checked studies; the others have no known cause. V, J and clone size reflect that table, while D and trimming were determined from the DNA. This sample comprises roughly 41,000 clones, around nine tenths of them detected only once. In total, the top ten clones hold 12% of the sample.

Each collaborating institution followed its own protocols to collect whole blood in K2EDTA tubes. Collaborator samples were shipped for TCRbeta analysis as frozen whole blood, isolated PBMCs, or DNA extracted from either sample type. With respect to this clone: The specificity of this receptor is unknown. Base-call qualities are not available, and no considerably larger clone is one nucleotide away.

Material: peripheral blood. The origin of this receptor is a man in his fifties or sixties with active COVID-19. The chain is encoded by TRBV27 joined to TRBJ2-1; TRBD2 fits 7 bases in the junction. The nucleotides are TGTGCCAGCAGTTTAGCGGGAGTCTACAATGAGCAGTTCTTC. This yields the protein CASSLAGVYNEQFF.